This T cell receptor beta chain came from a study of T cell clonality in common variable immunodeficiency. Germline values: CDR1 SGHAT, CDR2 FQNNGV. J gave up 2 bases and V 4 bases, and 6 bases lay outside the gene matches. The CDR3 consists of 15 residues. Clones were read by immunoSEQ multiplex PCR, and TCRdb kept only the in-frame ones, dropping some. This sample has tens of thousands of clones, each found more than once. Caucasian heritage predominated among both patients and controls. Broader study findings: CVID subjects shared fewer TCRbeta clones than healthy controls did.

Many counts were recorded for this clone. The antigen remains unidentified. The CDR3 end is not reached by the read, which stops 3 residues before it; the germline J gene fills it in. This chain links TRBV11-2 with TRBJ2-7, with 9 bases aligning to TRBD1. The receptor's source is a person between 18 and 75 years old in good health. The sequencing sample was made of peripheral blood mononuclear cells. The sequenced part of the CDR3 DNA is TGTGCCAGCAGCTCCGGGACAGGGAGGACCTACGAG. Its translation: CASSSGTGRTYE. The complete CDR3 reads CASSSGTGRTYEQYF.